This is a list of T cell receptor beta chains from one sample in a study of T cells in Graves' hyperthyroidism and ophthalmopathy. TCRdb passed the multiplex PCR reads through MiXCR, listing each CDR3 protein once. The repertoire holds about 350,000 distinct CDR3 sequences, with 15% as singletons. The sample consisted of blood. All receptors come from a woman aged 55-69 years with Graves' ophthalmopathy. The CDR3 runs from the conserved cysteine through the conserved F or W. Fields, in order: CDR3 protein, V gene, D gene. D genes are given only for firm matches.

CDR3 protein: CASSATSYNEQFF; V gene: TRBV7-9; D gene: -
CDR3 protein: CSAKTPTNEKLFF; V gene: TRBV20-1; D gene: -
CDR3 protein: CAWTDPGQGNQPQHF; V gene: TRBV30; D gene: TRBD1
CDR3 protein: CASSLDTSQDDEQFF; V gene: TRBV5-1; D gene: -
CDR3 protein: CASTPPAGGFADTQYF; V gene: TRBV2; D gene: TRBD2
CDR3 protein: CASTRGGSDTQYF; V gene: TRBV12-3/TRBV12-4; D gene: -
CDR3 protein: CASSQGLADQETQYF; V gene: TRBV3-1; D gene: TRBD2
CDR3 protein: CASSLGVGAGVNYGYTF; V gene: TRBV7-3; D gene: -
CDR3 protein: CASSVGLYGNSPLHF; V gene: TRBV25-1; D gene: -
CDR3 protein: CASSRTGGFYEQYF; V gene: TRBV19; D gene: TRBD1
CDR3 protein: CASSSTGKMNTEAFF; V gene: TRBV28; D gene: -
CDR3 protein: CSATATNEKLFF; V gene: TRBV20-1; D gene: -
CDR3 protein: CATSMTAILMPNYGYTF; V gene: TRBV15; D gene: -
CDR3 protein: CATTTSGELTGELFF; V gene: TRBV19; D gene: TRBD2
CDR3 protein: CASSHGLAGNTGELFF; V gene: TRBV5-1; D gene: TRBD2
CDR3 protein: CAITVGEGYTGELFF; V gene: TRBV10-3; D gene: TRBD2
CDR3 protein: CASSRTMEQFF; V gene: TRBV2; D gene: -
CDR3 protein: CSARLGGSTDTQYF; V gene: TRBV20-1; D gene: -
CDR3 protein: CASSPLRAHEQYF; V gene: TRBV12-3/TRBV12-4; D gene: -
CDR3 protein: CASSLSGSYSYGYTF; V gene: TRBV12-3/TRBV12-4; D gene: -
CDR3 protein: CASSYNSPRTGTLYNEQFF; V gene: TRBV6-6; D gene: TRBD1
CDR3 protein: CASSFNGETQYF; V gene: TRBV28; D gene: -
CDR3 protein: CACTAGTNYEQYF; V gene: TRBV30; D gene: -
CDR3 protein: CASSPSGFGYGYTF; V gene: TRBV7-3; D gene: -
CDR3 protein: CASSLVLAGEHTGELFF; V gene: TRBV5-1; D gene: TRBD2
CDR3 protein: CARRLAGAHEQYF; V gene: TRBV2; D gene: TRBD2
CDR3 protein: CSASGGHSNQPQHF; V gene: TRBV20-1; D gene: -
CDR3 protein: CASRLAGGSYEQYF; V gene: TRBV27; D gene: TRBD2
CDR3 protein: CAWGLGGGETQYF; V gene: TRBV30; D gene: -
CDR3 protein: CAILAGEGVEQYF; V gene: TRBV2; D gene: TRBD2
CDR3 protein: CASSSEAIYEQYF; V gene: TRBV5-1; D gene: -
CDR3 protein: CSARELAGASNEQFF; V gene: TRBV20-1; D gene: TRBD2
CDR3 protein: CSAPSYNEQFF; V gene: TRBV20-1; D gene: -
CDR3 protein: CASSSTSGRGERFF; V gene: TRBV6-5; D gene: TRBD2
CDR3 protein: CASSLEGGGTEAFF; V gene: TRBV7-9; D gene: -
CDR3 protein: CASRQGNQPQHF; V gene: TRBV3-1; D gene: TRBD1
CDR3 protein: CSARDSSGGSYNEQFF; V gene: TRBV20-1; D gene: TRBD2
CDR3 protein: CASSPGQDYEQYF; V gene: TRBV28; D gene: TRBD1
CDR3 protein: CATSSGSIYQETQYF; V gene: TRBV10-3; D gene: -
CDR3 protein: CASSQDPQVDTQYF; V gene: TRBV3-1; D gene: -
CDR3 protein: CASSPEGLGYGYTF; V gene: TRBV11-2; D gene: -
CDR3 protein: CASSEGAARTDTQYF; V gene: TRBV6-1; D gene: -
CDR3 protein: CASSPAPWNTEAFF; V gene: TRBV28; D gene: -
CDR3 protein: CASARSEQYF; V gene: TRBV11-2; D gene: -
CDR3 protein: CASSPQGGISGANVLTF; V gene: TRBV19; D gene: -
CDR3 protein: CSVSTGAGYTF; V gene: TRBV29-1; D gene: TRBD1
CDR3 protein: CATSDPGAGGPYNEQFF; V gene: TRBV24-1; D gene: TRBD2
CDR3 protein: CASSIGTANTGELFF; V gene: TRBV19; D gene: -
CDR3 protein: CASSSPAGTGETQYF; V gene: TRBV11-2; D gene: TRBD1
CDR3 protein: CSATHGSEQFF; V gene: TRBV20-1; D gene: -
CDR3 protein: CASSATSGLTTDTQYF; V gene: TRBV7-9; D gene: TRBD2
CDR3 protein: CASREAGVRHEQYF; V gene: TRBV5-8; D gene: -
CDR3 protein: CSARQGAQSSYEQYF; V gene: TRBV20-1; D gene: TRBD1
CDR3 protein: CASSPNDRGVHPDTQYF; V gene: TRBV7-9; D gene: TRBD1
CDR3 protein: CSARKLGPQETQYF; V gene: TRBV20-1; D gene: -